This TCR beta chain appears in the sequencing data of a study of cytomegalovirus exposure and HLA in healthy donors. Study-level results: In a later analysis, at a false discovery rate of 0.05, roughly 17,000 TCR beta sequences matched HLA alleles. Most CMV-associated TCR beta chains appeared HLA-restricted in a later analysis. Later genetic work tied a missense DCLRE1C variant to beta-chain V and J trimming.

While unrecorded immune exposures were likely, the donors were nominally healthy when sampled. The CDR3 runs to 12 residues. V was trimmed by 3 bases and J by 9 bases, leaving 11 bases between them. CDR1 MNHNS and CDR2 SASEGT come from the germline V gene. Use of 60 Vbeta and 13 Jbeta primers characterized the PCR. Sequencing was performed with immunoSEQ multiplex PCR; in TCRdb, only in-frame clones are kept and a portion is missing. The table has about 160,000 clones, 75% to 90% seen once. A few counts support this clone. Antigen: not known. This sequence originates from a woman younger than 30 in good health and CMV-seronegative. This sequence joins TRBV6-1 and TRBJ1-1; D is unclear. The specimen sequenced was PBMCs. The CDR3 spells CASSDRQLQAFF. The CDR3, as DNA: TGTGCCAGCAGTGACAGGCAACTTCAAGCTTTCTTT.